In its sample, the clone carrying this T cell receptor (beta chain) was seen a few times. Libraries were prepared by immunoSEQ multiplex PCR; TCRdb keeps only in-frame clonotypes and omits some of them. This sample yields 100,000 to 150,000 clones, of which around 92% are seen a single time; less than 2.5% belongs to the top ten. The data originate from a study of control samples from healthy donors and cancer patients. This sequence was found in a woman in her fifties or sixties in good health. Sequencing used blood.

CDR3 region: CASTALGGTGGYTF. The CDR3 nucleotides read TGTGCCAGCACCGCCCTGGGGGGGACCGGTGGCTACACCTTC. The chain has TRBV5-4 and TRBJ1-2; D is perhaps TRBD1 (5 bases). V gave up 6 bases and J gave up 7 bases, with 19 bases separating them. In germline, CDR1 is SGHNT, CDR2 YYREEE (reference sequence). The CDR3 sequence is 14 residues long.